The clone carrying this TCR beta chain was found many times. As yet, its antigen is unknown. This specimen belongs to a study of T cell repertoires in cytomegalovirus infection. As for the study in general: Indications of both CMV infection and matching HLA type were provided by public TCR beta signatures.

The study, taken as a whole, reports: Carriers of CMV and the relevant HLA type were discriminated by public TCR beta frequency. In two of eight donors, the top clonotype was HLA-C-restricted CMV-specific.

TCRdb re-called the reads through MiXCR, storing one row per CDR3 protein. Of around 740,000 distinct CDR3 sequences listed, less than 40% are singletons. The CDR3 totals 11 residues. V lost 6 bases and J lost 3, with 6 bases in between. Material for sequencing was PBMCs. The sequence was obtained from a human donor in good health (CMV status not recorded). Some clones in this sample may be carry-over from other donors' samples. This chain joins TRBV12-3 or TRBV12-4 and TRBJ2-7; D unresolved. The CDR3 sequence is CASRINYEQYF. The CDR3 coding sequence is TGTGCCAGCAGGATCAACTACGAGCAGTACTTC.